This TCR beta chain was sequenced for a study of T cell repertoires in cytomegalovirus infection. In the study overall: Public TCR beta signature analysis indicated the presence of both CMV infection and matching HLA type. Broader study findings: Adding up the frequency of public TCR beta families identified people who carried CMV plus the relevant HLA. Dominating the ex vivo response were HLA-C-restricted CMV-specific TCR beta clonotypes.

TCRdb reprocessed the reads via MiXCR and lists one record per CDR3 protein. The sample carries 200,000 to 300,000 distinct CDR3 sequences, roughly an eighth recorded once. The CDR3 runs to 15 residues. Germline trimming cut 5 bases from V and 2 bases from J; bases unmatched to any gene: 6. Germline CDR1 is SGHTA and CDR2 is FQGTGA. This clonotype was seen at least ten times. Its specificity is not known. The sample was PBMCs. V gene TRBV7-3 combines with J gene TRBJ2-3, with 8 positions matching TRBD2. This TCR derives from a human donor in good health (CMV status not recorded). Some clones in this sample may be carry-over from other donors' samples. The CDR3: CASSPGLGFTDTQYF. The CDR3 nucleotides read TGTGCCAGCAGCCCGGGACTAGGATTCACAGATACGCAGTATTTT.